This T cell receptor (beta chain) was recorded in a study of blood T cell repertoires in COVID-19. The junction had 0 bases not matched to a gene; V was cut back by 2 bases and J by 3 bases. The CDR3 spans 13 residues. Germline V gene lookup returns CDR1 WSHSY and CDR2 SAAADI. For this clone: Other DNA sequences in the sample encode the same CDR3.

Under the authors' procedure: The authors estimated nucleated cell counts from reference gene primer amplification. The assay was immunoSEQ multiplex PCR, and TCRdb's table has in-frame clones only and misses some. D and trimming were read from the DNA, whereas the V and J calls and clone size are those reported in that table. The sample yields 130,000 or so clones, approximately 80% seen once. Source material: peripheral blood. This sequence originates from a woman aged 55-75 years with acute or convalescent COVID-19. This rearrangement joins TRBV10-2 to TRBJ1-2; 7 nucleotides align to TRBD1. The DNA of the CDR3 is TGCGCCAGCAGTGAGCAGGGGGACTATGGCTACACCTTC. Translated, it gives CASSEQGDYGYTF.